The 3 T cell receptor beta chains presented below share a single source sample, sequenced in a study of blood T cell repertoires in COVID-19. The table came from immunoSEQ multiplex PCR; TCRdb's copy has only in-frame clones and leaves some out. The data show around 270,000 clones, roughly nine tenths seen once. The sample taken for sequencing was peripheral blood. These receptors originate from a man aged 35 to 55 who had recovered from COVID-19.

The chain joins TRBV7-9 to TRBJ1-5; no clear D. Trimming cost V 3 bases and J 7 bases, with 10 bases left between them. The CDR3 consists of 13 residues. Germline assignment: CDR1 SEHNR and CDR2 FQNEAQ (reference sequence). As DNA, the CDR3 is TGTGCCAGCAGCTTCACGTCGGGGCAGCCCCAGCATTTT. Translated: CASSFTSGQPQHF.

J is TRBJ2-3 and V is TRBV21-1; TRBD2 was called by the table and not checked on the DNA. TRBV21-1 is classified as a pseudogene. The CDR3 has 15 amino acids. CDR3 DNA sequence: TGTGCCAGCAACAACCCCGGGGGGGGCACAGATACGCAGTATTTT. Protein: CASNNPGGGTDTQYF.

The rearrangement joins TRBV12-3 or TRBV12-4 to TRBJ2-5, with D maybe TRBD2 (6 bases). The CDR3 is 13 amino acids. The germline V and J ends were trimmed by 4 bases and 4 bases, with 10 bases remaining between them. CDR3 in DNA: TGTGCCAGCAGTTGGGAGGCGGGAGAGACCCAGTACTTC. Translated: CASSWEAGETQYF.